The next 24 T cell receptor beta chains were all read from a single sample in a study of blood T cell repertoires in COVID-19. Clones were read by immunoSEQ multiplex PCR, and TCRdb kept only the in-frame ones, dropping some. Found here are roughly 74,000 clones, about 83% of them singletons; the top ten hold around a third. The sample was peripheral blood. The source of these receptors is a man between 65 and 85 years old with acute or convalescent COVID-19.

The chain employs TRBV30 and TRBJ2-3; maybe TRBD1 (6 bases). CDR3 length equals 12 residues. From germline, CDR1 is GTSNPN and CDR2 SVGIG (reference sequence). V was shortened by 5 bases and J by 2 bases, with 8 bases between the two germline ends. In DNA form, the CDR3 reads TGTGCCTGGGGGACATTCACAGATACGCAGTATTTT. Translating gives CAWGTFTDTQYF.

The V call is TRBV19, the J call TRBJ2-1; the match to TRBD2 covers 13 bases. Germline V lookup: CDR1 LNHDA, CDR2 SQIVND (reference sequence). The CDR3 runs 17 residues. The V and J ends lost 5 bases and 8 bases, in that order; junction bases with no gene match: 12. CDR3 DNA sequence: TGTGCCAGTAGTCCGTGGACTAGCGGGAGTTTTGGCGATGAGCAGTTCTTC. As protein: CASSPWTSGSFGDEQFF. Full variable domain (missing parts from reference TRBV19 and TRBJ2-1): DGGITQSPKYLFRKEGQNVTLSCEQNLNHDAMYWYRQDPGQGLRLIYYSQIVNDFQKGDIAEGYSVSREKKESFPLTVTSAQKNPTAFYLCASSPWTSGSFGDEQFFGPGTRLTVL.

This clone was seen many times. This chain uses TRBV18 with TRBJ1-2; D possibly corresponds to TRBD1 (5 bases). The V end was cut by 1 base, the J end by 4 bases, with 10 bases between. Germline V lookup: CDR1 KGHSH, CDR2 LQKENI. The CDR3 spans 14 residues. The DNA of the CDR3 is TGTGCCAGCTCACCACAGTCAGGGCTCTATGGCTACACCTTC. As protein: CASSPQSGLYGYTF.

V usage is TRBV28 and J usage is TRBJ2-4; tentative D call: TRBD2 (7 bases). This CDR3 comprises 15 residues. V was cut by 9 bases and J by 0 bases, with 15 bases left in between. Per germline, CDR1 MDHEN and CDR2 SYDVKM. The CDR3 sequence is CASREGGLAKNIQYF. The CDR3 DNA is TGTGCCAGTCGTGAGGGGGGGCTAGCCAAAAACATTCAGTACTTC.

The genes are TRBV2 and TRBJ2-5; D uncertain. Trimming pared 1 base from V and 1 base from J, leaving 10 bases between. CDR1 SNHLY and CDR2 FYNNEI come from the germline V gene. There are 15 residues in the CDR3. The CDR3 loop is CASSEGGTSQETQYF. CDR3 nucleotide sequence: TGTGCCAGCAGTGAAGGCGGAACCTCCCAAGAGACCCAGTACTTC.

The chain recombines TRBV20-1 with TRBJ2-3; the D is unclear. The ends were cut back, 3 bases at V and 2 bases at J, with 9 bases in the middle. Germline CDR1 is DFQATT and CDR2 is SNEGSKA (reference sequence). The CDR3 has 13 amino acids. The CDR3 sequence: CSASDSYTDTQYF. For the CDR3, the DNA is TGCAGTGCTAGTGACTCTTACACAGATACGCAGTATTTT.

This clone was counted once. The chain couples TRBV2 to TRBJ2-7; D perhaps matches TRBD2 (5 bases). V was pared by 3 bases and J by 2 bases, with 14 bases between. The CDR3 loop spans 15 amino acids. CDR1 SNHLY and CDR2 FYNNEI come from the germline V gene. The CDR3 sequence is CASSDPGRETYEQYF. CDR3 sequence (DNA): TGTGCCAGCAGTGACCCGGGCCGGGAAACCTACGAGCAGTACTTC.

The chain has TRBV7-8 and TRBJ2-1; D remains ambiguous. CDR1 is SGHVS, CDR2 FQNEAQ, per germline. The CDR3 loop spans 15 amino acids. V was clipped by 9 bases and J by 0 bases, with 15 bases between them. The CDR3 DNA reads as TGTGCCAGTGGTACAGAGTCCGGCTCCTACAATGAGCAGTTCTTC. Translating it yields CASGTESGSYNEQFF.

The rearrangement joins TRBV4-1 to TRBJ2-2, with a tentative D call TRBD1 (6 bases). V shed 6 bases and J shed 5 bases, with 16 bases lying between them. The CDR3 spans 15 residues. Germline V gene sequence: CDR1 MGHRA, CDR2 YSYEKL. The CDR3 loop is CASSHLAGETGELFF. DNA of the CDR3: TGCGCCAGCAGTCATCTTGCAGGGGAGACCGGGGAGCTGTTTTTT.

The chain carries TRBV29-1 and TRBJ2-6; 7 bases map to TRBD2. V lost 0 bases, J lost 0 bases, and 8 bases stayed unmatched. Germline V lookup: CDR1 SQVTM, CDR2 ANQGSEA. The CDR3 loop spans 18 amino acids. CDR3 sequence reads: CSVEDRKGGFSGANVLTF. Here the CDR3 DNA reads TGCAGCGTTGAAGATCGAAAGGGAGGGTTCTCTGGGGCCAACGTCCTGACTTTC.

In this sample, this clone turned up once. The rearrangement links TRBV18 to TRBJ2-6; 12 bases align to TRBD2. Germline loops: CDR1 KGHSH, CDR2 LQKENI. There are 19 residues in the CDR3. With V trimmed by 2 bases and J by 2 bases, 7 bases remained unmatched. In nucleotides, the CDR3 is TGTGCCAGCTCACCATTACTAGCGGGAGGAAAGCCTGGGGCCAACGTCCTGACTTTC. Its protein is CASSPLLAGGKPGANVLTF.

The chain uses TRBV29-1 and TRBJ2-7, with 10 bases identical to TRBD2. This CDR3 spans 12 amino acids. After removal of 1 base from V and 11 bases from J, the junction contained 5 bases not matched to a gene. From germline, CDR1 is SQVTM and CDR2 ANQGSEA. The CDR3 protein is CSVEGAGGPKYF. CDR3 sequence (DNA): TGCAGCGTTGAAGGAGCGGGAGGGCCAAAGTACTTC.

The chain uses TRBV6-5 and TRBJ2-3; 9 bases agree with TRBD1. The junction had 6 bases not matched to a gene; V was cut back by 4 bases and J by 4 bases. Germline V lookup: CDR1 MNHEY, CDR2 SVGAGI. The CDR3 covers 15 residues. CDR3 residues: CASSFNRGQADTQYF. The CDR3 region has the DNA TGTGCCAGCAGTTTCAACAGGGGGCAGGCAGATACGCAGTATTTT.

The chain links TRBV5-1 to TRBJ2-5; TRBD1 matches at 7 bases. The length of the CDR3 is 12 residues. Trimming cost V 4 bases and J 8 bases; bases outside gene matches: 5. CDR1 and CDR2 from the germline V gene are SGHRS and YFSETQ. CDR3 coding DNA: TGCGCCAGCAGCCGGGACAGCCTAACCCAGTACTTC. It is translated as CASSRDSLTQYF.

This clone was picked up one time. The gene calls are TRBV30 and TRBJ1-3, with D tentatively TRBD1 (5 bases). Germline CDR1 is GTSNPN and CDR2 is SVGIG (reference sequence). The CDR3 is 14 amino acids. V was cut by 3 bases and J by 4 bases, with 13 bases left in between. CDR3 DNA: TGTGCCTGGAGCGACCAGGGTTCAGGAAACACCATATATTTT. Encoded protein: CAWSDQGSGNTIYF.

In this sample, this clone turned up once. The gene calls are TRBV6-5 and TRBJ1-5, with 7 bases matching TRBD1. After removal of 6 bases from V and 2 bases from J, the junction contained 4 bases not matched to a gene. The CDR3 spans 14 residues. The germline CDR1 and CDR2 sequences are MNHEY and SVGAGI. CDR3 protein: CASSQTGGNQPQHF. CDR3 in DNA: TGTGCCAGCAGCCAAACAGGGGGCAATCAGCCCCAGCATTTT.

This clone was seen once. This chain connects TRBV27 to TRBJ2-5; possible D gene TRBD2, 5 bases. CDR3 length: 13 amino acids. V was trimmed by 5 bases and J by 2 bases, leaving 9 bases between them. Germline V gene data show CDR1 as MNHEY and CDR2 as SMNVEV (reference sequence). The CDR3 protein is CASSRRTQETQYF. DNA of the CDR3: TGTGCCAGCAGTCGAAGGACTCAAGAGACCCAGTACTTC.

CDR3 DNA sequence: TGTGCCAGCAGCCGGGATCCGTCCGATGAGCAGTTCTTC. Translating gives CASSRDPSDEQFF. V is TRBV6-5 and J is TRBJ2-1; D perhaps matches TRBD2 (5 bases). V was cut by 6 bases and J by 8 bases, with 14 bases left in between. The germline V gene has CDR1 MNHEY and CDR2 SVGAGI. The CDR3 has 13 residues.

The gene calls are TRBV13 and TRBJ2-2; TRBD1 matches at 11 bases. V trimming: 5 bases; J trimming: 3 bases; junction bases outside the gene matches: 5. The CDR3 sequence is 16 residues long. In germline, CDR1 is PRHDT, CDR2 FYEKMQ (reference sequence). CDR3: CASSPRDRGDTGELFF. The CDR3 DNA reads TGTGCCAGCAGCCCCCGGGACAGGGGGGACACCGGGGAGCTGTTTTTT.

The chain combines TRBV28 with TRBJ2-7, with 9 bases lining up with TRBD2. The CDR3 is 14 residues long. V was clipped by 5 bases and J by 0 bases; unmatched bases: 2. Germline loops: CDR1 MDHEN, CDR2 SYDVKM. As DNA, the CDR3 is TGTGCCAGCAGTCTAGCGGGGATCTCCTACGAGCAGTACTTC. Translation gives CASSLAGISYEQYF. The full variable domain, with the rest looked up from reference TRBV28 and TRBJ2-7, is DVKVTQSSRYLVKRTGEKVFLECVQDMDHENMFWYRQDPGLGLRLIYFSYDVKMKEKGDIPEGYSVSREKKERFSLILESASTNQTSMYLCASSLAGISYEQYFGPGTRLTVT.

CDR3 nucleotides: TGTGCCAGCAGTGATGCGAGGGAGGGAACTGAAGCTTTCTTT. This translates into CASSDAREGTEAFF. V is TRBV25-1 and J is TRBJ1-1; D ambiguous. Germline V gene sequence: CDR1 MGHDK, CDR2 SYGVNS. The CDR3 consists of 14 residues. Trimming removed 3 bases at V and 5 bases at J, with 13 bases between.

The table lists this clone with a count of one. This chain connects TRBV9 to TRBJ2-2, with 12 bases fitting TRBD2. From germline, CDR1 is SGDLS and CDR2 YYNGEE. The CDR3 runs 16 residues. J lost 7 bases, V lost 3 bases, and 7 bases had no gene match. This CDR3 is CASSDQLAGGGGELFF. The CDR3, as DNA: TGTGCCAGCAGCGATCAACTAGCGGGAGGCGGCGGGGAGCTGTTTTTT.

This chain joins TRBV6-5 and TRBJ1-3, with 7 bases matching TRBD1. Unmatched junction bases numbered 4, after V lost 4 bases and J lost 4 bases. Germline V lookup: CDR1 MNHEY, CDR2 SVGAGI. CDR3 length: 14 residues. The CDR3 sequence: CASSSTGVGNTIYF. In DNA, the CDR3 is TGTGCCAGCAGTTCCACAGGGGTAGGAAACACCATATATTTT.

This chain uses TRBV4-1 with TRBJ2-3, with D uncertain. CDR1 MGHRA and CDR2 YSYEKL come from the germline V gene. V lost 3 bases and J 8 bases, leaving 12 bases between the germline ends. The CDR3 runs 13 residues. The DNA for the CDR3 is TGCGCCAGCAGCCAGGATGGGCTTGTTACGCAGTATTTT. This gives the protein CASSQDGLVTQYF.